A single sample gave rise to the 14 T cell receptor beta chains below, sequenced in a study of blood T cells in healthy people across ages. A J-beta primer mix and a sample-barcoded 5' primer were used in a second PCR of about 7 to 12 cycles. TCRdb re-called the 5' RACE reads through MiXCR, storing one row per CDR3 protein. The data show 790,000 or so distinct CDR3 sequences, about half seen once. Input material: blood. The receptors shown here come from a man older than 75 in good health.

The CDR3: CASSPGHLDEQYF. DNA for the CDR3: TGCGCCAGCAGCCCGGGACATCTAGACGAGCAGTACTTC. The rearrangement uses TRBV5-1 and TRBJ2-1; D might be TRBD1 (6 bases). The DNA matches TRBJ2-7 better at its end, which makes the J call doubtful. Germline-derived CDR1 and CDR2 are SGHRS and YFSETQ. The CDR3 spans 13 residues.

The chain links TRBV7-2 to TRBJ2-5; D ambiguous. CDR3 length: 14 residues. Germline V gene lookup returns CDR1 SGHTA and CDR2 FQGNSA. The V end lost 5 bases, the J end lost 5 bases, and 15 bases lay between the germline ends. CDR3 nucleotides: TGTGCCAGCAGCCCGACGGCTAGGCCCGAGACCCAGTACTTC. Amino acids: CASSPTARPETQYF.

The rearrangement uses TRBV9 and TRBJ2-5, with 7 bases matching TRBD1. CDR3 length: 13 amino acids. Losses at the gene ends were 3 bases for V and 5 bases for J; bases not matched to a gene: 4. The germline CDR1 and CDR2 sequences are SGDLS and YYNGEE. The CDR3 DNA sequence: TGTGCCAGCAGCGCACAGGGGATTGAGACCCAGTACTTC. Translated, it gives CASSAQGIETQYF.

The DNA for the CDR3 is TGTGCCTGGAGTGATGGTGGGGCCAACGTCCTGACTTTC. It translates to CAWSDGGANVLTF. The chain couples TRBV30 to TRBJ2-6, with D hard to call. Germline V gene lookup returns CDR1 GTSNPN and CDR2 SVGIG (reference sequence). V lost 1 base to trimming and J lost 3 bases, with 4 bases between them. This CDR3 comprises 13 residues.

The chain is built from TRBV14 and TRBJ2-3, with 13 bases aligning to TRBD2. CDR1 and CDR2 from the germline V gene are SGHDN and FVKESK. The CDR3 covers 18 residues. J lost 6 bases, V lost 5 bases, and 14 bases had no gene match. CDR3 in amino acids: CASSKLAGGPRLTDTQYF. The DNA for the CDR3 is TGTGCCAGCAGCAAACTAGCGGGGGGGCCTAGGCTCACGGATACGCAGTATTTT.

The chain uses TRBV7-2 and TRBJ2-2; D unclear. The V end was cut by 1 base, the J end by 0 bases, with 6 bases between. The CDR3 has 15 amino acids. Germline V CDR1 and CDR2: SGHTA, FQGNSA. The CDR3 here is CASSLDKSNTGELFF. The DNA of the CDR3 is TGTGCCAGCAGCTTAGACAAGTCGAACACCGGGGAGCTGTTTTTT. Based on the CDR3 plus reference TRBV7-2 and TRBJ2-2, the full variable domain is GAGVSQSPSNKVTEKGKDVELRCDPISGHTALYWYRQSLGQGLEFLIYFQGNSAPDKSGLPSDRFSAERTGGSVSTLTIQRTQQEDSAVYLCASSLDKSNTGELFFGEGSRLTVL.

This clonotype was observed a single time. The gene calls are TRBV6-4 and TRBJ2-2; D may be TRBD1 (6 bases). Per the germline V gene, CDR1 is MRHNA and CDR2 is SNTAGT. The CDR3 extends over 15 amino acids. The ends were cut back, 0 bases at V and 3 bases at J, with 8 bases in the middle. The CDR3 spells CASSDSPGDTGELFF. CDR3 nucleotides: TGTGCCAGCAGTGACTCCCCAGGGGACACCGGGGAGCTGTTTTTT.

The CDR3 DNA follows: TGTGCCAGCAGCTTAGCCGGGACAGGGGGCGAGACCCAGTACTTC. The encoded protein is CASSLAGTGGETQYF. V and J are TRBV7-8 and TRBJ2-5; 12 bases fit TRBD1. The trim removed 0 bases at V and 5 bases at J, leaving 1 base unmatched. The CDR3 is 15 residues long. Germline CDR1 is SGHVS and CDR2 is FQNEAQ.

This clonotype was observed a handful of times. The CDR3 DNA reads as TGCGCCAGCAGAGGAGCGGGAGAGCTCCACGAGCAGTACTTC. As protein: CASRGAGELHEQYF. The chain recombines TRBV10-2 with TRBJ2-7; 8 bases fit TRBD2. Trimming at V came to 6 bases and at J to 5 bases, leaving 9 bases not matched to a gene. The germline gives CDR1 WSHSY, CDR2 SAAADI. The CDR3 runs to 14 residues.

In this sample, this clonotype turned up once. One end of the junction does not line up with germline, which may come from a read error. This chain uses TRBV20-1 with TRBJ2-7, with unresolved D. The DNA matches TRBJ2-4 better at its end, which makes the J call doubtful. The CDR3 runs 17 residues. Germline V gene sequence: CDR1 DFQATT, CDR2 SNEGSKA (reference sequence). This CDR3 reads CSARDFKFEVAENIQYF. The CDR3 DNA sequence: TGCAGTGCTAGAGATTTTAAGTTCGAGGTAGCCGAAAACATTCAGTACTTC.

The genes are TRBV7-9 and TRBJ2-1; D is ambiguous. Between the trimmed V and J ends, which lost 7 bases and 0 bases, there was a span of 10 bases. CDR3 length: 14 residues. The V gene's germline CDR1 is SEHNR and CDR2 FQNEAQ (reference sequence). The CDR3 region is CASIHPSSYNEQFF. The CDR3 DNA is TGTGCCAGCATCCACCCCAGCTCCTACAATGAGCAGTTCTTC.

V gene TRBV20-1 combines with J gene TRBJ2-5; 12 nucleotides line up with TRBD2. The DNA matches TRBJ2-7 better at its end, which makes the J call doubtful. Germline assignment: CDR1 DFQATT and CDR2 SNEGSKA (reference sequence). The CDR3 has 17 residues. CDR3 coding DNA: TGCAGTGCTACAGGCTTGAAGGGGCTAGCGGGAGGGAACGAGCAGTACTTC. Its protein product is CSATGLKGLAGGNEQYF.

Only one count was recorded for this clonotype. A read error may be the cause here, since a much bigger clone is one base away. The chain uses TRBV30 and TRBJ2-7, with TRBD2 identical over 10 bases. The CDR3 has 14 residues. V shed 5 bases, J shed 7 bases, and the junction held 11 bases outside the gene matches. Germline V gene lookup returns CDR1 GTSNPN and CDR2 SVGIG (reference sequence). The CDR3 coding sequence is TGTGCCTGGCGTAGCGGGAGGAACTTCAATGAGCAGTACTTC. Residues: CAWRSGRNFNEQYF.

The V and J genes are TRBV20-1 and TRBJ2-7; a possible D gene is TRBD1 (6 bases). The germline CDR1 and CDR2 sequences are DFQATT and SNEGSKA (reference sequence). Trimming removed 5 bases at V and 1 base at J, with 15 bases between. This CDR3 spans 14 amino acids. CDR3 region: CSAEKGTQSYEQYF. The CDR3 bases are TGCAGTGCTGAGAAGGGGACACAGTCCTACGAGCAGTACTTC.